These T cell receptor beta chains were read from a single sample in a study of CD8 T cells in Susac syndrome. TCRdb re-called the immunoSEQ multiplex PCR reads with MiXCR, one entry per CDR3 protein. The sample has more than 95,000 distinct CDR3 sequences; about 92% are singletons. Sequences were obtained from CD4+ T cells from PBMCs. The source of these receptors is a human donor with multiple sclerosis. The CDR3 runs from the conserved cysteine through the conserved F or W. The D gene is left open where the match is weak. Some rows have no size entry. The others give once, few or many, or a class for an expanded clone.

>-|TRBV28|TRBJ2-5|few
TGTGCCAGCAGTTTGGCAGGGTACCAAGAGACCCAGTACTTC
CASSLAGYQETQYF
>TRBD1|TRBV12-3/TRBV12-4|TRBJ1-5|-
TGTGCCAGCACTTACGACAGGGGAAACAATCAGCCCCAGCATTTT
CASTYDRGNNQPQHF
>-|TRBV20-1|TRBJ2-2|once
TGCAGTGCTACAGGGACCCTGAACACCGGGGAGCTGTTTTTT
CSATGTLNTGELFF
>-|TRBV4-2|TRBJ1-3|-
TGTGCCAGCAGCCAAACGACCGTTAGGCCTCAAAACACCATATATTTT
CASSQTTVRPQNTIYF
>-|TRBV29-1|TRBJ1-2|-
TGCAGCGTTGCCTTGACAGCAAACTATGGCTACACCTTC
CSVALTANYGYTF
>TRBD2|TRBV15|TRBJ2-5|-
TGTGCCACCAGCGTCGGCGGGGGGCGCTTACGAGGTCAAGAGACCCAGTACTTC
CATSVGGGRLRGQETQYF
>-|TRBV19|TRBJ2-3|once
TGTGCCAGTAGTGAAGAGCCCCAGGCCACAGATACGCAGTATTTT
CASSEEPQATDTQYF
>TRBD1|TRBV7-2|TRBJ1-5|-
TGTGCCAGCAGCTTAAGGACAGGAGATCAGCCCCAGCATTTT
CASSLRTGDQPQHF
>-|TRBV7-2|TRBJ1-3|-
TGTGCCAGCAGTCTCGGGCAGCCTGACTCTGGAAACACCATATATTTT
CASSLGQPDSGNTIYF
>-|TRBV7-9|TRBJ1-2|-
TGTGCCAGCAGCTCCCCTAGACTGCTTTATGGCTACACCTTC
CASSSPRLLYGYTF
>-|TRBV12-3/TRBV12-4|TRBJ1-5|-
TGTGCCAGCAGTCTAGAGGGGGACCTCAATCAGCCCCAGCATTTT
CASSLEGDLNQPQHF
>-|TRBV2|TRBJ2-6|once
TGTGCCAGCCCCCGGACACGGACCCTTTCTGGGGCCAACGTCCTGACTTTC
CASPRTRTLSGANVLTF
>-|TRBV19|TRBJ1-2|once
TGTGCCAGTAGTATAGATGGTAGGGCAACCGGCTACACCTTC
CASSIDGRATGYTF
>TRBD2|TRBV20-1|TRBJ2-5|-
TGCAGTGCTAGAGTCGCGGGGGTTCAAGAGACCCAGTACTTC
CSARVAGVQETQYF
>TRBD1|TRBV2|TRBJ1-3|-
TGTGCCAGCAGTCGGGACAGGGCTTCCTCTGGAAACACCATATATTTT
CASSRDRASSGNTIYF
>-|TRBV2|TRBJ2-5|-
TGTGCCAGCACTATCCACCGGGCGGGAGAGACCCAGTACTTC
CASTIHRAGETQYF
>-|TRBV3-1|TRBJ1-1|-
TGTGCCAGCAGCCAAGAGCTGGGGGACGCTGAAGCTTTCTTT
CASSQELGDAEAFF
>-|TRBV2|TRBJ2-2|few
TGTGCCAGCGTTCCTCTACTGGCGACCGGGGAGCTGTTTTTT
CASVPLLATGELFF
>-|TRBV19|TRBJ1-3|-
TGTGCCAGCCGGGACGGAGGAAACACCATATATTTT
CASRDGGNTIYF
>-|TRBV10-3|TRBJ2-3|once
TGTGCCATCAGTGAAGGCGCTAGCACAGATACGCAGTATTTT
CAISEGASTDTQYF
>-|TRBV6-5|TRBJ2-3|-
TGTGCCAGCAGTTACTCGAAACCTAGCCCCGCGGCAGATACGCAGTATTTT
CASSYSKPSPAADTQYF
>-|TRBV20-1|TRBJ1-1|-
TGCAGTGCAGACTTCTACGAGGGCACTGAAGCTTTCTTT
CSADFYEGTEAFF
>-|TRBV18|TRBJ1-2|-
TGTGCCAGCTCGACCGCGGGACAACCCAACTATGGCTACACCTTC
CASSTAGQPNYGYTF
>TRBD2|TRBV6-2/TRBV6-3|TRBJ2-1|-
TGTGCCAGCAGCGACCTAACTAGCGGACCGAGCTCCTACAATGAGCAGTTCTTC
CASSDLTSGPSSYNEQFF
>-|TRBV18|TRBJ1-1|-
TGTGCCAGCTCACCATCTAACACTGAAGCTTTCTTT
CASSPSNTEAFF
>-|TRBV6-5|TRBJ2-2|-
TGTGCCAGCAGTTACTATACGAACACCGGGGAGCTGTTTTTT
CASSYYTNTGELFF
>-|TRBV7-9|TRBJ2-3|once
TGTGCCAGCAGCTGGGGACTCGACGCGGATACGCAGTATTTT
CASSWGLDADTQYF
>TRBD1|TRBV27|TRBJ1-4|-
TGTGCCAGCAGCCCGGGACAGTGGAATGAAAAACTGTTTTTT
CASSPGQWNEKLFF
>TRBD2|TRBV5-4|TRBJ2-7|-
TGTGCCAGCAGCCCAACTAGCGGGGGTAACGAGCAGTACTTC
CASSPTSGGNEQYF
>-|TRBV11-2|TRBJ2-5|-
TGTGCCAGCAGCCCCCGTTCCTTAGAGACCCAGTACTTC
CASSPRSLETQYF
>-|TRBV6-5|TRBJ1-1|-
TGTGCCAGCAGTTACTCCCCCACCTGGGACACTGAAGCTTTCTTT
CASSYSPTWDTEAFF
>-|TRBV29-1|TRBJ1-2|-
TGCAGCGTCGCTTCGGGGACAAATAACTATGGCTACACCTTC
CSVASGTNNYGYTF
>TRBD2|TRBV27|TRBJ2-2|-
TGTGCCAGCAGCTTCCGGGACTACTACACCGGGGAGCTGTTTTTT
CASSFRDYYTGELFF
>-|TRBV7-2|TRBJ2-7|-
TGTGCCAGCAGCTTAGAGGAGGCGAGCCGCCACGAGCAGTACTTC
CASSLEEASRHEQYF
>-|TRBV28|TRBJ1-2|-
TGTGCCAGCAGGCCGGGAAACGGTCATGGCTACACCTTC
CASRPGNGHGYTF
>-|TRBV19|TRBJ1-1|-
TGTGCCAGTAGTATAAATACTGAAGCTTTCTTT
CASSINTEAFF
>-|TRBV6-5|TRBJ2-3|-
TGTGCCAGCAGTTATGGTCAGGGGTTGACAGATACGCAGTATTTT
CASSYGQGLTDTQYF
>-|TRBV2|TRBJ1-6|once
TGTGCCAGCATTCGTGACGGCGCCCGACCCCTCCACTTT
CASIRDGARPLHF
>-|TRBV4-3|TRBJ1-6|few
TGCGCCAGCAGCCAAGATAAACTCGATTCCCCCCTCCACTTT
CASSQDKLDSPLHF
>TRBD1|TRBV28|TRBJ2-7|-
TGTGCCAGCAGTGCCGGGACAGGGTCGGATCAGCGGTACTTC
CASSAGTGSDQRYF
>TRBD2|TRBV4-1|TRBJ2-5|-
TGCGCCAGCAGCCAAGAACTAGCGGGGGGGGACCTATTGGCCCAGTACTTC
CASSQELAGGDLLAQYF
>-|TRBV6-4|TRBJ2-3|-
TGTGCCAGCAGTGAGGGTTGGGGCACAGATACGCAGTATTTT
CASSEGWGTDTQYF
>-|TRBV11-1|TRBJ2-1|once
TGTGCCAGCAGCTTAACAGGGTGGTCCTACAATGAGCAGTTCTTC
CASSLTGWSYNEQFF
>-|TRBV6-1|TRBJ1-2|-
TGTGCCAGCAGGGCAAGCGGGGCATGGATGGGCTACACCTTC
CASRASGAWMGYTF
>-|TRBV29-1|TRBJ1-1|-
TGCAGCGTTGAAGCCCCCCTAGGCACTGAAGCTTTCTTT
CSVEAPLGTEAFF
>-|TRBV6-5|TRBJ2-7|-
TGTGCCAGCATCTCAGAGGGCTCGTACGAGCAGTACTTC
CASISEGSYEQYF
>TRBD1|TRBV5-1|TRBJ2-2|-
TGCGCCAGCAGCTTGGAGGGACAGGGTAACACCGGGGAGCTGTTTTTT
CASSLEGQGNTGELFF
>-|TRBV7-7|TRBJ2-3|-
TGTGCCAGCAGCCCAAGCCTTTTCACAGATACGCAGTATTTT
CASSPSLFTDTQYF
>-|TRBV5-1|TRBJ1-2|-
TGCGCCAGCGGGGGGCATGGCTATGGCTACACCTTC
CASGGHGYGYTF
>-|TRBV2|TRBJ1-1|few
TGTGCCAGCAGTCTTGATAACAGGGAGGGCACTGAAGCTTTCTTT
CASSLDNREGTEAFF
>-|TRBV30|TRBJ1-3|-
TGTGCCTGGAGTGTAAAACAGGGAAGCCGAAACACCATATATTTT
CAWSVKQGSRNTIYF
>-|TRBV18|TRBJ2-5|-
TGTGCCAGCTCACCTGACCAAGAGACCCAGTACTTC
CASSPDQETQYF
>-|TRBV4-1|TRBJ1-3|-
TGCGCCAGCAGGTATCCAGGAAGCTCTGGAAACACCATATATTTT
CASRYPGSSGNTIYF
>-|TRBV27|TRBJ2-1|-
TGTGCCAGCAGTTTATTTATGAGGAATGAGCAGTTCTTC
CASSLFMRNEQFF
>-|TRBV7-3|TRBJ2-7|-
TGTGCCAGCAGCTCCTCCCTTACCCCCTACGAGCAGTACTTC
CASSSSLTPYEQYF
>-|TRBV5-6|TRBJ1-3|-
TGTGCCAGCAGCTTACCAAAGTCTGGAAACACCATATATTTT
CASSLPKSGNTIYF
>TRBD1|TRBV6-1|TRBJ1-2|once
TGTGCCAGCAGTGAAGCTATGGGACAGGGGGCGGATGGCTACACCTTC
CASSEAMGQGADGYTF
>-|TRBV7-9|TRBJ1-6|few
TGTGCCAGCAGTGGGACGCGCAAGTCCCCCCTCCACTTT
CASSGTRKSPLHF
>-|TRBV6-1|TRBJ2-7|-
TGTGCCAGCAGGGGGGGGCTGTTCTACGAGCAGTACTTC
CASRGGLFYEQYF